This TCR beta chain came from a study of shared clonotypes between healthy human individuals. Study-level results: The study found lower generation probabilities in non-shared clonotypes than in those shared by all four donors.

In this sample, this clone turned up once. Its antigen is unknown. Naive CD8 cells lacked CD45RO and underwent positive selection for CCR7, leaving out terminally differentiated effector memory CD45RA+ cells. Every donor, a Caucasian adult, lived in Nashville, Tennessee. Repertoires were generated with immunoSEQ multiplex PCR, while TCRdb's copy carries only in-frame clones and drops some. This sample carries approximately 1.9 million clones, just over 90% of them seen once, and the ten largest clones take about 1.7%. This receptor was taken from a man younger than 35 in good health. Some clones in this sample may be carry-over from other donors' samples. Sequencing was carried out using naive CD8+ T cells from PBMCs.

The CDR3 is CAWSIARIGNEQYF. In DNA, the CDR3 is TGTGCCTGGAGTATCGCCAGGATAGGGAACGAGCAGTACTTC. V is TRBV30 and J is TRBJ2-7; D remains ambiguous. The CDR3 contains 14 residues. V lost 2 bases to trimming and J lost 5 bases, with 16 bases between them. Germline values: CDR1 GTSNPN, CDR2 SVGIG (reference sequence).